A selection of T cell receptor beta chains follows, all from one sample in a study of control samples from healthy donors and cancer patients. The protocol was immunoSEQ multiplex PCR, while the TCRdb copy is restricted to in-frame clones and leaves out a portion. Of about 180,000 clones listed, around 91% are singletons. The source material was blood. The receptors come from a woman aged 45-65 years in good health. Each CDR3 is given with its conserved first and last residue. The order of the fields is clone size, V gene, CDR3 protein. Part of the rows lack a size; the others show once, few, many or a class for expanded clones.

>-|TRBV29-1
CSVDRLAEGNEQFF
>once|TRBV5-1
CASSLGQVANEQFF
>-|TRBV19
CASSIAGLAYGYTF
>-|TRBV24-1
CATSDLVSNEQFF
>-|TRBV7-8
CASSSGTNTGELFF
>once|TRBV6-6
CASIKHRGLLNEKLFF
>-|TRBV18
CASSPGAGVAVNEQFF
>-|TRBV19
CASTAGYGDTQYF
>-|TRBV25-1
CASSRDGGSAQHF
>-|TRBV9
CASSGAGGRQPQHF
>once|TRBV15
CATSIPGLARNPKEAQYF
>once|TRBV4-3
CASSQVVAGLADYNEQFF
>-|TRBV6-2/TRBV6-3
CASSSTVSYNEQFF
>-|TRBV29-1
CSVEWADRSGNTIYF
>-|TRBV7-2
CASSPWDSSTDTQYF
>few|TRBV19
CASSASGTGNPGEQYF
>-|TRBV15
CATSRDPKVGTEAFF
>-|TRBV5-6
CASSLVRDRGGETQYF
>once|TRBV15
CATSRDVGKLFF
>few|TRBV7-9
CASSRGDGYGYTF
>-|TRBV5-6
CASSSDSSSGNTIYF
>-|TRBV14
CASSPDRVIEAFF
>-|TRBV5-5
CASSLGGLKEKLFF
>-|TRBV19
CASSIAQPGQRETQYF
>-|TRBV15
CATSSSLRDSKETQYF
>-|TRBV24-1
CATSDTSGRRYTDTQYF
>-|TRBV9
CASSVSDPRDSPLHF
>-|TRBV28
CASSLTGEEYF
>-|TRBV5-1
CASSLAGKAYNSPLHF
>-|TRBV28
CASSSRDRGLETQYF
>-|TRBV24-1
CATRANNEQFF
>-|TRBV29-1
CSAKGGGGQPQHF
>-|TRBV11-1
CASSLLQSTDTQYF
>-|TRBV20-1
CSAGVRGGYTF
>-|TRBV2
CASSEGVGDEAFF
>-|TRBV7-2
CASSGTVPGQPQHF
>-|TRBV19
CASSIGTEYYGYTF
>-|TRBV6-5
CASRSRGANEKLFF
>-|TRBV5-1
CASSLAGPQETQYF
>-|TRBV4-1
CASSLGQGPYEQYF
>-|TRBV4-2
CASSQDGDSTDTQYF
>-|TRBV27
CASSPYRETNEKLFF
>-|TRBV15
CATSRESGWGSYEQYF
>-|TRBV18
CASSPLTQNNSPLHF
>-|TRBV9
CASSAGPVANYGYTF
>-|TRBV5-4
CASSLGTSGSRGGELFF
>-|TRBV28
CASSFQREREQYF
>-|TRBV18
CASSPKSNQPQHF
>few|TRBV4-2
CASSQLGPMGRGEETQYF
>-|TRBV28
CASSGGGETQYF
>-|TRBV2
CATTQGRNTEAFF
>-|TRBV30
CAWSVSADTQYF
>-|TRBV5-8
CASSRGAPDTQYF
>-|TRBV5-1
CASSSDTGGIENTIYF